Detailed here is one T cell receptor (beta chain). Its specificity is unknown. This sample was included in a study of shared clonotypes between healthy human individuals. Study-level points and caveats: Some naive CD4 clonotypes, around 5%, turned up in common across four donors. Naive subsets typically showed greater estimated richness than memory subsets.

Per sorted-subset replicate PCR, input was around 200 ng DNA, representing around 28,000 T cell genomes. Measured with immunoSEQ multiplex PCR; TCRdb has only the in-frame clones, and not every one. The table has 550,000 to 850,000 clones, 55% to 80% seen once. Looked up from germline, CDR1 is SGHVS and CDR2 is FQNEAQ. Trimming took 5 bases from V and 2 from J, leaving 9 bases between them. The CDR3 sequence is 13 residues long. The chain carries TRBV7-8 and TRBJ1-2, with D maybe TRBD1 (5 bases). The TCR originated in a woman aged 25 to 39 in good health. Sequenced material: memory CD4+ T cells sorted from blood. Regarding subset: CD45RA-negative fraction. CDR3 sequence (DNA): TGTGCCAGCAGCCCAACAGGAAACTATGGCTACACCTTC. Translation: CASSPTGNYGYTF. Filled out from reference TRBV7-8 and TRBJ1-2, the complete variable domain reads GAGVSQSPRYKVAKRGQDVALRCDPISGHVSLFWYQQALGQGPEFLTYFQNEAQLDKSGLPSDRFFAERPEGSVSTLKIQRTQQEDSAVYLCASSPTGNYGYTFGSGTRLTVV.